This T cell receptor (beta chain) was documented in a study of cytomegalovirus exposure and HLA in healthy donors. The protocol was immunoSEQ multiplex PCR, while the TCRdb copy is restricted to in-frame clones and leaves out a portion. The sample records approximately 170,000 clones, 84% being singletons. This CDR3 has 16 residues. CDR1 is WNHNN and CDR2 is SYGVQD in the germline V gene (reference sequence). The ends lost 3 bases at V and 4 bases at J; junction bases unmatched: 4. The chain has TRBV10-1 and TRBJ2-1, with 12 bases that match TRBD2. The receptor was isolated from a man younger than 45 in good health and CMV-seropositive. Sequenced sample: PBMCs. The CDR3: CASSDTSGRMYNEQFF. Here the CDR3 DNA reads TGCGCCAGCAGTGACACTAGCGGGAGGATGTACAATGAGCAGTTCTTC.